Described below is a single T cell receptor (beta chain) sequence and its context. Its matching antigen is unknown. This entry belongs to a study of cytomegalovirus exposure and HLA in healthy donors. Overall study results and limits: In a later analysis, at a false discovery rate of 0.05, about 17,000 TCR beta sequences matched HLA alleles.

The V gene's germline CDR1 is SGDLS and CDR2 YYNGEE. The CDR3 extends over 14 amino acids. Trimming took 3 bases from V and 4 from J; bases not matched to a gene: 3. This PCR relied on a set of 60 Vbeta primers and 13 Jbeta primers. TCRdb's table, derived via immunoSEQ multiplex PCR, lists solely in-frame clones and lacks some. The table lists some 90,000 clones, over 60% of them singletons. This chain joins TRBV9 and TRBJ1-5, with TRBD1 matching 8 bases. This sequence was found in a man aged 35 to 55 in good health and CMV-seronegative. The sequenced sample was PBMCs. This CDR3 is CASSADRGNQPQHF. The CDR3 nucleotides are TGTGCCAGCAGCGCTGACAGGGGAAATCAGCCCCAGCATTTT.